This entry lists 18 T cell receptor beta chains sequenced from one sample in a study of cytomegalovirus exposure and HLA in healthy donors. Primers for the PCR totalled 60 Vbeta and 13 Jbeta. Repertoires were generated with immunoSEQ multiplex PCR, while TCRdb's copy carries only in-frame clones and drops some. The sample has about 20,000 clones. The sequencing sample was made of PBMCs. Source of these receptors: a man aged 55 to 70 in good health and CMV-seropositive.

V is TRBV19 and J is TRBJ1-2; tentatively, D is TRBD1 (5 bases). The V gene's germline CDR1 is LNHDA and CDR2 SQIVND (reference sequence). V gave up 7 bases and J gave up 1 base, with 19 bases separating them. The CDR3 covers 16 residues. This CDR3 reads CASTPTPGLINYGYTF. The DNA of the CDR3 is TGTGCCAGTACCCCTACCCCGGGACTGATTAACTATGGCTACACCTTC.

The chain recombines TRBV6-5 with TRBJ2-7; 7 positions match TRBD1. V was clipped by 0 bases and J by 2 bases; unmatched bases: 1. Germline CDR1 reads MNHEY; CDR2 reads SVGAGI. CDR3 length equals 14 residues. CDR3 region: CASSYSGQPYEQYF. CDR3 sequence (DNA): TGTGCCAGCAGTTACTCGGGACAGCCCTACGAGCAGTACTTC.

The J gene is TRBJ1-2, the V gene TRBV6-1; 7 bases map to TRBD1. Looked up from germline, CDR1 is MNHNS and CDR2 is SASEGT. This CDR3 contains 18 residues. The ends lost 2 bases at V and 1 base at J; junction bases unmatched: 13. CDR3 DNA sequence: TGTGCCAGCAGTGAACGGGTGACAGGGACCGGCTTTAACTATGGCTACACCTTC. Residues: CASSERVTGTGFNYGYTF.

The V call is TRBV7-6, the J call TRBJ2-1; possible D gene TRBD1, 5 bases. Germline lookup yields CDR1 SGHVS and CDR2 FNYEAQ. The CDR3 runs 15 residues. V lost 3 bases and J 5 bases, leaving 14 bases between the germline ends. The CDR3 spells CASSFGQGLDNEQFF. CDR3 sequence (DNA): TGTGCCAGCAGCTTTGGGCAGGGATTGGACAATGAGCAGTTCTTC.

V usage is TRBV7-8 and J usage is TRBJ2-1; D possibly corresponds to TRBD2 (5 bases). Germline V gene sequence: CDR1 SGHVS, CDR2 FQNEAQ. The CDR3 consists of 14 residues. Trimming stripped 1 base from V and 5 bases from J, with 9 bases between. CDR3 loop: CASSLGTLDNEQFF. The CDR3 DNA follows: TGTGCCAGCAGCTTAGGGACTTTGGACAATGAGCAGTTCTTC.

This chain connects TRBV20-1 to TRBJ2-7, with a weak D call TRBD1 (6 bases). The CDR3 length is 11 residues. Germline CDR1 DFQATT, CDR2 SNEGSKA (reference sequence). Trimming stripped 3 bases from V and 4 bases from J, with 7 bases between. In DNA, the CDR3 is TGCAGTGCTAGTGGACAGTACGAGCAGTACTTC. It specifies CSASGQYEQYF.

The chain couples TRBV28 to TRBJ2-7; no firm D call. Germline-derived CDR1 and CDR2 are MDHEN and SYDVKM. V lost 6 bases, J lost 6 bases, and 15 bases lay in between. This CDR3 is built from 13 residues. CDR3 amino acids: CASSRPGVREQYF. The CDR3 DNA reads TGTGCCAGCAGCCGCCCCGGAGTCCGCGAGCAGTACTTC.

The DNA for the CDR3 is TGTGCCAGCTCACCACCCAACTCAGATACGCAGTATTTT. Amino acids: CASSPPNSDTQYF. The chain carries TRBV18 and TRBJ2-3; D gene ambiguous. V lost 0 bases, J lost 4 bases, and 5 bases lay in between. The CDR3 totals 13 residues. The germline CDR1 and CDR2 sequences are KGHSH and LQKENI.

The DNA for the CDR3 is TGTGCCAGCAGTTACTCTCCAGGGGGTCGGACTGAAGCTTTCTTT. Amino acid sequence: CASSYSPGGRTEAFF. The chain joins TRBV6-6 to TRBJ1-1, with TRBD1 matching over 7 bases. Germline V gene data show CDR1 as MNHNY and CDR2 as SVGAGI (reference sequence). V shed 0 bases, J shed 5 bases, and the junction held 6 bases outside the gene matches. The CDR3 totals 15 residues.

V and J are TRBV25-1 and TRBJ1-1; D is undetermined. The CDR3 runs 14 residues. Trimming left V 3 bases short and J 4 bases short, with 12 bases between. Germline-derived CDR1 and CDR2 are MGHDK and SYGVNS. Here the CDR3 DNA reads TGTGCCAGCAGTGACCATGAACCGGGCACTGAAGCTTTCTTT. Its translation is CASSDHEPGTEAFF.

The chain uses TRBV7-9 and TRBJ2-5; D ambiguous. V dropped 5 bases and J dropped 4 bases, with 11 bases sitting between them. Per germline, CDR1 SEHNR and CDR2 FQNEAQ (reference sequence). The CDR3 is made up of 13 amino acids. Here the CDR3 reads CASSPAAAETQYF. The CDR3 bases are TGTGCCAGCAGCCCCGCGGCGGCAGAGACCCAGTACTTC.

The CDR3 sequence is CASSGGRDRIYNEQFF. In nucleotides, the CDR3 is TGTGCCAGCAGTGGGGGGCGGGACAGGATATACAATGAGCAGTTCTTC. The gene calls are TRBV6-1 and TRBJ2-1; TRBD1 aligns across 8 bases. The length of the CDR3 is 16 residues. Germline-derived CDR1 and CDR2 are MNHNS and SASEGT. V lost 4 bases, J lost 4 bases, and 9 bases stayed unmatched.

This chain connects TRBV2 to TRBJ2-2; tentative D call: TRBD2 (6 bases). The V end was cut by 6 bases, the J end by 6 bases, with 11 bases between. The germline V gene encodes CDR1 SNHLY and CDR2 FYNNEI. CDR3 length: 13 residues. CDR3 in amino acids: CASREGTAGELFF. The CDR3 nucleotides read TGTGCCAGCAGGGAGGGGACGGCCGGGGAGCTGTTTTTT. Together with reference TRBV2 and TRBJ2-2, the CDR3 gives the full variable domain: EPEVTQTPSHQVTQMGQEVILRCVPISNHLYFYWYRQILGQKVEFLVSFYNNEISEKSEIFDDQFSVERPDGSNFTLKIRSTKLEDSAMYFCASREGTAGELFFGEGSRLTVL.

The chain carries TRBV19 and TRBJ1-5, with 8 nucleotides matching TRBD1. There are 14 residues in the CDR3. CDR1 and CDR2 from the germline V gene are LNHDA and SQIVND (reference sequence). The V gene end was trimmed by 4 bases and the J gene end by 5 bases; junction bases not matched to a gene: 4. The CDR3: CASSTGQGDQPQHF. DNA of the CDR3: TGTGCCAGTAGTACAGGACAGGGCGATCAGCCCCAGCATTTT. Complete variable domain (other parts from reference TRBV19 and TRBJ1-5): DGGITQSPKYLFRKEGQNVTLSCEQNLNHDAMYWYRQDPGQGLRLIYYSQIVNDFQKGDIAEGYSVSREKKESFPLTVTSAQKNPTAFYLCASSTGQGDQPQHFGDGTRLSIL.

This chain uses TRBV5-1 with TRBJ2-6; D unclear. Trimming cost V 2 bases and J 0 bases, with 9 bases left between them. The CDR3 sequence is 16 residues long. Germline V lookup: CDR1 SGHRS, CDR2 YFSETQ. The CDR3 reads CASSLAGDSGANVLTF. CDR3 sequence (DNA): TGCGCCAGCAGCTTAGCCGGAGACTCTGGGGCCAACGTCCTGACTTTC.

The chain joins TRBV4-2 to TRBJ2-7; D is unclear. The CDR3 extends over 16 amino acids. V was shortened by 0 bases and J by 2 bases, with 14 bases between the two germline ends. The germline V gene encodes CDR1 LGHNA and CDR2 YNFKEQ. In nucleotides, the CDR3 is TGTGCCAGCAGCCAAGACCCCAGCGCGAGCGCCTACGAGCAGTACTTC. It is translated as CASSQDPSASAYEQYF.

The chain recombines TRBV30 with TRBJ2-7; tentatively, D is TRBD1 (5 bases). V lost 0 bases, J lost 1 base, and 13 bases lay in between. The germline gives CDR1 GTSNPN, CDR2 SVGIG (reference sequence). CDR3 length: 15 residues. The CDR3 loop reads CAWSVRAGLSYEQYF. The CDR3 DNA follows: TGTGCCTGGAGTGTACGGGCAGGGCTATCCTACGAGCAGTACTTC.

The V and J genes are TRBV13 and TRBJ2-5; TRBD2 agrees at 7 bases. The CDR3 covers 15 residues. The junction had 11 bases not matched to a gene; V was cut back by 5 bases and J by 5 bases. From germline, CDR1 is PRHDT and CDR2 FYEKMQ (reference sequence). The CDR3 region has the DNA TGTGCCAGCAGCCGCAAGGGCGGGGGAAGGGAGACCCAGTACTTC. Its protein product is CASSRKGGGRETQYF.